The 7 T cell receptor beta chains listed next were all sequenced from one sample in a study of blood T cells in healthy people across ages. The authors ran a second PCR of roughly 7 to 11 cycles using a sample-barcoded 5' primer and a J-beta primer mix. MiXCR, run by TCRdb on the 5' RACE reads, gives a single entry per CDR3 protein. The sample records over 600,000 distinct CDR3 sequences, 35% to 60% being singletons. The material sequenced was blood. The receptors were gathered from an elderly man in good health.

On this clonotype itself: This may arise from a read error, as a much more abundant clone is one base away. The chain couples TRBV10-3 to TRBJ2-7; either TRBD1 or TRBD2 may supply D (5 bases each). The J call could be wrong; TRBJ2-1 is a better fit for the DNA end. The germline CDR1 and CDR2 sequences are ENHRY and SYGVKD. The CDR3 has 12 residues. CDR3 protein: CATLGTSYEQFF. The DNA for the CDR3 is TGTGCCACGCTAGGGACCTCCTACGAGCAGTTCTTC.

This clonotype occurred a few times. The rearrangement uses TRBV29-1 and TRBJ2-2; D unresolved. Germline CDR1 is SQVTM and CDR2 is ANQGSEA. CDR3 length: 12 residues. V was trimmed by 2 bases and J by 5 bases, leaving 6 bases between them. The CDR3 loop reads CSVEKRTGELFF. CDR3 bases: TGCAGCGTTGAAAAAAGAACCGGGGAGCTGTTTTTT.

The CDR3 DNA reads as TGTGCCAGCAGTTACAACTCCGGACGGGAGCTGTTTTTT. This gives the protein CASSYNSGRELFF. V gene TRBV6-5 combines with J gene TRBJ2-2, with D hard to call. This CDR3 comprises 13 residues. V was trimmed by 2 bases and J by 9 bases, leaving 10 bases between them. The germline V gene encodes CDR1 MNHEY and CDR2 SVGAGI.

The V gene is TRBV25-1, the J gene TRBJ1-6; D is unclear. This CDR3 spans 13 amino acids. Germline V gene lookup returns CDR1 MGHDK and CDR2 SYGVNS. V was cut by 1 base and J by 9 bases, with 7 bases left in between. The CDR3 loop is CASSESISSPLHF. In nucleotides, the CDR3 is TGTGCCAGCAGTGAATCGATTAGTTCACCCCTCCACTTT.

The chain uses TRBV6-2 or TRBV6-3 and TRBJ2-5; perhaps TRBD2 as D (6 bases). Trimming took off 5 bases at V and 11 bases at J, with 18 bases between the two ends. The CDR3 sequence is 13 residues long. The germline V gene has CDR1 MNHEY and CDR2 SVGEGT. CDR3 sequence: CASSPGLYNEQYF. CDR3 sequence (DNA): TGTGCCAGCAGTCCGGGACTTTACAATGAGCAGTACTTC.

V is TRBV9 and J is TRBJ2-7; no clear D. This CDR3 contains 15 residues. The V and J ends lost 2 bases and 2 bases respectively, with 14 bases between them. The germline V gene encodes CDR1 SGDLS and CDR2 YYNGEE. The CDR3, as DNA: TGTGCCAGCAGCGTCTCGTCCGGGTCGCCCTACGAGCAGTACTTC. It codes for CASSVSSGSPYEQYF.

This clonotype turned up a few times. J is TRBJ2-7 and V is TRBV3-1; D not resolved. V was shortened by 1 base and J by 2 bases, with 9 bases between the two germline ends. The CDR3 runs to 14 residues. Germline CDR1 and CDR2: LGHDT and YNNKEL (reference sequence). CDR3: CASSQVVGTYEQYF. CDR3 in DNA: TGTGCCAGCAGCCAAGTCGTGGGCACCTACGAGCAGTACTTC.